The present TCR beta chain was sequenced within a study of blood T cell repertoires in COVID-19. Study-wide background: COVID-19 samples, acute and convalescent, were from the United States, Italy and Spain. Sample material is recorded as cDNA or gDNA derived from T cells, B-cell-depleted T cells, or PBMCs.

Germline trimming cut 3 bases from V and 5 bases from J; bases unmatched to any gene: 10. This CDR3 has 17 residues. CDR1 and CDR2 (germline): ENHRY, SYGVKD. As processed by the authors: For nucleated cells, counts were estimated from reference gene primer amplification. Measured with immunoSEQ multiplex PCR; TCRdb has only the in-frame clones, and not every one. Clonal size and the V and J genes are those of that table, whereas D and trimming came from the DNA. The table has fewer than 250,000 clones, about 88% seen once. The sequence was collected from a woman aged 55 to 70 with acute or convalescent COVID-19. The chain has TRBV10-3 and TRBJ2-2, with 9 bases aligning to TRBD2. The specimen sequenced was peripheral blood. CDR3 DNA sequence: TGTGCCATCAGTGATCCTCGCGGGGGGGCGAGGACCGGGGAGCTGTTTTTT. This gives the protein CAISDPRGGARTGELFF.